These T cell receptor beta chains were read from a single sample in a study of monozygotic twins with inflammatory bowel disease. TCRdb reprocessed the 5' RACE reads and reports one entry per CDR3 protein, with no DNA. In total, the table holds roughly 300,000 distinct CDR3 sequences. Specimen: blood. These receptor sequences come from a human donor with ulcerative colitis or Crohn's disease, or a healthy co-twin of an affected twin (not recorded which). The CDR3 runs from the conserved cysteine through the conserved F or W. Each record gives: J gene, V gene, CDR3 protein.

j_call: TRBJ2-7; v_call: TRBV29-1; cdr3_aa: CSVPGVAGYEQYF
j_call: TRBJ2-1; v_call: TRBV11-2; cdr3_aa: CASSLGGTSDNEQFF
j_call: TRBJ2-7; v_call: TRBV5-1; cdr3_aa: CASSLGRGMYYEQYF
j_call: TRBJ1-5; v_call: TRBV6-1; cdr3_aa: CASSVSQGAQPQHF
j_call: TRBJ2-7; v_call: TRBV7-2; cdr3_aa: CASSFQYEQYF
j_call: TRBJ2-4; v_call: TRBV6-1; cdr3_aa: CASTNHRTVGNIQYF
j_call: TRBJ1-6; v_call: TRBV7-2; cdr3_aa: CASSLEWGLSPLHF
j_call: TRBJ2-1; v_call: TRBV18; cdr3_aa: CASSPRGSGFNEQFF
j_call: TRBJ2-3; v_call: TRBV20-1; cdr3_aa: CSFTVPPGLAQYF
j_call: TRBJ2-1; v_call: TRBV5-1; cdr3_aa: CASSLASGLAGDEQFF
j_call: TRBJ2-1; v_call: TRBV20-1; cdr3_aa: CRPRAEGNEQFF
j_call: TRBJ1-4; v_call: TRBV7-9; cdr3_aa: CASSPGWQINEKLFF
j_call: TRBJ2-1; v_call: TRBV20-1; cdr3_aa: CSARGHDNEQFF
j_call: TRBJ2-2; v_call: TRBV9; cdr3_aa: CASSDSLVRVSGELFF
j_call: TRBJ2-7; v_call: TRBV5-1; cdr3_aa: CASSAKGRQASSYEQYF
j_call: TRBJ2-1; v_call: TRBV5-5; cdr3_aa: CASSREGRQQFF
j_call: TRBJ2-3; v_call: TRBV6-2/TRBV6-3; cdr3_aa: CASRSGLAGNHRRRTDTQYF
j_call: TRBJ2-1; v_call: TRBV20-1; cdr3_aa: CSAKNSGRAYNEQFF
j_call: TRBJ1-2; v_call: TRBV6-5; cdr3_aa: CASVRMSGSPGYGYTF
j_call: TRBJ2-2; v_call: TRBV11-2; cdr3_aa: CASSLGTSGGIPGELFF
j_call: TRBJ2-7; v_call: TRBV7-9; cdr3_aa: CASSTAGTGVEQYF
j_call: TRBJ2-2; v_call: TRBV29-1; cdr3_aa: CSGGQGSTGELFF
j_call: TRBJ1-3; v_call: TRBV6-1; cdr3_aa: CASRPGGQSGNTIYF
j_call: TRBJ2-3; v_call: TRBV7-3; cdr3_aa: CASSFTGTDTQYF
j_call: TRBJ2-1; v_call: TRBV11-2; cdr3_aa: CASTEGNEQFF
j_call: TRBJ1-1; v_call: TRBV6-2/TRBV6-3; cdr3_aa: CASSSGTPVPMNTEAFF
j_call: TRBJ1-5; v_call: TRBV15; cdr3_aa: CATSTNPSTENQPQHF
j_call: TRBJ2-5; v_call: TRBV29-1; cdr3_aa: CSVGAAGGRETQYF
j_call: TRBJ2-1; v_call: TRBV29-1; cdr3_aa: CSVVLAGSFNEQFF
j_call: TRBJ2-7; v_call: TRBV7-8; cdr3_aa: CASNDGPADEQYF
j_call: TRBJ2-7; v_call: TRBV7-8; cdr3_aa: CASSLVVLAETYEQYF
j_call: TRBJ2-7; v_call: TRBV12-3/TRBV12-4; cdr3_aa: CASSFADYEQYF
j_call: TRBJ2-7; v_call: TRBV20-1; cdr3_aa: CSASGPGPGILEQYF
j_call: TRBJ1-1; v_call: TRBV3-1; cdr3_aa: CASKDVGTEAFF
j_call: TRBJ2-3; v_call: TRBV6-5; cdr3_aa: CASTARRAGNPTDTQYF
j_call: TRBJ2-7; v_call: TRBV28; cdr3_aa: CASRSRSGRVYEQYF